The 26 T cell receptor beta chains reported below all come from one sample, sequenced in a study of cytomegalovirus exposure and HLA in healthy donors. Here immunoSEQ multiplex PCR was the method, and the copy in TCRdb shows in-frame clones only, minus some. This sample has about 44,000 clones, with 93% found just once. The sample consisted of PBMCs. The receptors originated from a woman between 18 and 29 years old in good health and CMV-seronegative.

The CDR3, as DNA: TGCGCCAGCAGCCAAGTACCTAGCGGGGGGAGCTCCTACGAGCAGTACTTC. It yields the protein CASSQVPSGGSSYEQYF. This sequence joins TRBV4-1 and TRBJ2-7; 11 nucleotides line up with TRBD2. The CDR3 consists of 17 residues. V lost 1 base to trimming and J lost 0 bases; unmatched junction nucleotides: 5. Looked up from germline, CDR1 is MGHRA and CDR2 is YSYEKL.

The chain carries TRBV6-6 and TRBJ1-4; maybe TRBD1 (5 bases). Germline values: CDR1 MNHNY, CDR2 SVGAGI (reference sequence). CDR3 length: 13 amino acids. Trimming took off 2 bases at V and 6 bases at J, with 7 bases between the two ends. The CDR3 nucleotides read TGTGCCAGCAGTTACAGCAGGGATGAAAAACTGTTTTTT. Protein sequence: CASSYSRDEKLFF.

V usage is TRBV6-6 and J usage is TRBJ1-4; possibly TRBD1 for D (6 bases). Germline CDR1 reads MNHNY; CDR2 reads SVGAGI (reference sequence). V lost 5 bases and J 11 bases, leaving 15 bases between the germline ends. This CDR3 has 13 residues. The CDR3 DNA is TGTGCCAGCAGTCCCCTCGGGGGGCATAAACTGTTTTTT. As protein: CASSPLGGHKLFF.

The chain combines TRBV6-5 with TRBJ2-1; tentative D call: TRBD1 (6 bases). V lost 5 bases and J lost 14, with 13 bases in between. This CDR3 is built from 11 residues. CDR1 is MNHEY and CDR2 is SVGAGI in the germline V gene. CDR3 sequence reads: CASSQQGVEFF. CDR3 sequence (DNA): TGTGCCAGCAGTCAACAGGGAGTAGAGTTCTTC.

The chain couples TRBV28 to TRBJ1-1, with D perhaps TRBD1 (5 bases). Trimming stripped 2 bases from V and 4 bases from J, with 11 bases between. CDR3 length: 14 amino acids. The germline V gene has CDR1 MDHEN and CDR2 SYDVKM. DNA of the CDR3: TGTGCCAGCAGTTTACAGGGTCCGAGCACTGAAGCTTTCTTT. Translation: CASSLQGPSTEAFF.

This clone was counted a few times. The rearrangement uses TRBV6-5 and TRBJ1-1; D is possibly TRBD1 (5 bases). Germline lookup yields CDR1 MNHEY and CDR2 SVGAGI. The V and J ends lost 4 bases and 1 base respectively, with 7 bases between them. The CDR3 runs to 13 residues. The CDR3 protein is CASSFQGNTEAFF. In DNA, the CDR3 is TGTGCCAGCAGTTTTCAGGGGAACACTGAAGCTTTCTTT.

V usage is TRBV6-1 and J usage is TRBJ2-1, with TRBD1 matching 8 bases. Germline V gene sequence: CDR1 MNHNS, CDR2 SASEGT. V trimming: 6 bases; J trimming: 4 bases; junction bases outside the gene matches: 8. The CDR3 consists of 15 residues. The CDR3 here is CASSSDRALYNEQFF. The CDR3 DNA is TGTGCCAGCAGCTCGGACAGGGCATTATACAATGAGCAGTTCTTC.

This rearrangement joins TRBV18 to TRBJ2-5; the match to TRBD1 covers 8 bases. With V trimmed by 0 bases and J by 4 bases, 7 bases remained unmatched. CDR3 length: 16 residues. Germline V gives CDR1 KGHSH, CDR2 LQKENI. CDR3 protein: CASSPPARGRGETQYF. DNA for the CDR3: TGTGCCAGCTCACCACCGGCCAGGGGGCGCGGAGAGACCCAGTACTTC.

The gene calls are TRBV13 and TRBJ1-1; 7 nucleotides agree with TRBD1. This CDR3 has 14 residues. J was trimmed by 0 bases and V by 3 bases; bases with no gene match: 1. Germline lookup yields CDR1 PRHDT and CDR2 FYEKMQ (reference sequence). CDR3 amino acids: CASSLGQMNTEAFF. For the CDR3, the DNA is TGTGCCAGCAGCTTGGGACAGATGAACACTGAAGCTTTCTTT.

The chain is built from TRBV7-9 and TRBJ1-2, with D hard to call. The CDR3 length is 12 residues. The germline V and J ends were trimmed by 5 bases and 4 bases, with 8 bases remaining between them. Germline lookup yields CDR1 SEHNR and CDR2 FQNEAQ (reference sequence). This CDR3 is CASSPGGYGYTF. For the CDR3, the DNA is TGTGCCAGCAGCCCGGGTGGCTATGGCTACACCTTC.

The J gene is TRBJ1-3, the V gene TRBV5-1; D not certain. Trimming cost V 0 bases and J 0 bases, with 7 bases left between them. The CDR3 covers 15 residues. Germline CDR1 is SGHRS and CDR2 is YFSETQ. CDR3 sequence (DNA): TGCGCCAGCAGCTTGGAGGGAGGCTCTGGAAACACCATATATTTT. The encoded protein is CASSLEGGSGNTIYF.

CDR3 nucleotide sequence: TGTGCCAGCAGTTTTATGGCGGCCAACACTGAAGCTTTCTTT. It codes for CASSFMAANTEAFF. The chain joins TRBV28 to TRBJ1-1, with D hard to call. The CDR3 has 14 amino acids. V was trimmed by 3 bases and J by 2 bases, leaving 10 bases between them. In germline, CDR1 is MDHEN, CDR2 SYDVKM.

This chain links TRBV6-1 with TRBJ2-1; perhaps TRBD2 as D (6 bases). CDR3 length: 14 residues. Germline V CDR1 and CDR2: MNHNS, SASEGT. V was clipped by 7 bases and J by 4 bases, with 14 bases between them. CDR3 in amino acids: CASIMSGWYNEQFF. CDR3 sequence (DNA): TGTGCCAGCATTATGAGCGGGTGGTACAATGAGCAGTTCTTC.

CDR3: CASSLTGQGRAGELFF. CDR3 nucleotides: TGCGCCAGCAGCTTAACGGGACAGGGAAGGGCCGGGGAGCTGTTTTTT. This chain connects TRBV10-2 to TRBJ2-2, with 9 bases lining up with TRBD1. Germline CDR1 and CDR2: WSHSY and SAAADI. Trimming took 6 bases from V and 6 from J; bases not matched to a gene: 11. The CDR3 is made up of 16 amino acids.

CDR3 sequence reads: CASRAGTTPNYGYTF. The CDR3 region has the DNA TGTGCCAGCAGGGCCGGGACAACTCCTAACTATGGCTACACCTTC. V usage is TRBV2 and J usage is TRBJ1-2; TRBD1 might be the D (6 bases). In germline, CDR1 is SNHLY, CDR2 FYNNEI. CDR3 length equals 15 residues. Trimming stripped 6 bases from V and 0 bases from J, with 14 bases between.

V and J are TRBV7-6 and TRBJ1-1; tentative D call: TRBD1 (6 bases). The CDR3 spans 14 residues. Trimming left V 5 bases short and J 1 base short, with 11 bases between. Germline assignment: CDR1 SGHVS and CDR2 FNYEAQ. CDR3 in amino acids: CASSALTGNTEAFF. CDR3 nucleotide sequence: TGTGCCAGCAGCGCATTGACAGGGAACACTGAAGCTTTCTTT.

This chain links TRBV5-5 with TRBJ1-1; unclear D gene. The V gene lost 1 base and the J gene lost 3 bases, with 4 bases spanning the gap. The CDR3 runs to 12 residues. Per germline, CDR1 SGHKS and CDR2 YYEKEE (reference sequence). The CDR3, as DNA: TGTGCCAGCAGCTTGTCATACACTGAAGCTTTCTTT. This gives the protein CASSLSYTEAFF.

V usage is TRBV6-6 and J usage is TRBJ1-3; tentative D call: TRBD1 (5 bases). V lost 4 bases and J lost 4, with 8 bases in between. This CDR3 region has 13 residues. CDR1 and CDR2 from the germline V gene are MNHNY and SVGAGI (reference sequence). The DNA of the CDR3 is TGTGCCAGCAGTTCCGACAGAGGAAACACCATATATTTT. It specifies CASSSDRGNTIYF.

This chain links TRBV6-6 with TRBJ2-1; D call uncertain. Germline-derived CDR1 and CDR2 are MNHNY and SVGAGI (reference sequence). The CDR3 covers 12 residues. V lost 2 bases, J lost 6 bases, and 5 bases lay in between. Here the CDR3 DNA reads TGTGCCAGCAGTTACAATCTCAATGAGCAGTTCTTC. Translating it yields CASSYNLNEQFF.

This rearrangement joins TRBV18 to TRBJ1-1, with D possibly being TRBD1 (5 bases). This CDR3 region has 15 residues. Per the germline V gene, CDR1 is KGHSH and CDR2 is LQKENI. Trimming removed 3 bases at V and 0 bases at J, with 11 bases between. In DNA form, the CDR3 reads TGTGCCAGCTCACCTTCGGAGGGGATGAACACTGAAGCTTTCTTT. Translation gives CASSPSEGMNTEAFF.

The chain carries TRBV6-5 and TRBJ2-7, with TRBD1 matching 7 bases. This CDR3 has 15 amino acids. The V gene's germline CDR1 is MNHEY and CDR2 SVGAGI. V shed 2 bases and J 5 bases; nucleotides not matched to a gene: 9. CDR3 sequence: CASSYRTGSIDEQYF. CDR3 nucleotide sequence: TGTGCCAGCAGTTACCGGACAGGCAGTATCGACGAGCAGTACTTC.

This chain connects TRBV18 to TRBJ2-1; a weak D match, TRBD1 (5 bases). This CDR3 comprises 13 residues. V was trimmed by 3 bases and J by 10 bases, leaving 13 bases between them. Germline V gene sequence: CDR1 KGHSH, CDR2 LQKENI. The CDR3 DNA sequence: TGTGCCAGCTCACCGGGGCAGGGCCGCGAGCAGTTCTTC. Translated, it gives CASSPGQGREQFF. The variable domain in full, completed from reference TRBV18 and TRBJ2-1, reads NAGVMQNPRHLVRRRGQEARLRCSPMKGHSHVYWYRQLPEEGLKFMVYLQKENIIDESGMPKERFSAEFPKEGPSILRIQQVVRGDSAAYFCASSPGQGREQFFGPGTRLTVL.

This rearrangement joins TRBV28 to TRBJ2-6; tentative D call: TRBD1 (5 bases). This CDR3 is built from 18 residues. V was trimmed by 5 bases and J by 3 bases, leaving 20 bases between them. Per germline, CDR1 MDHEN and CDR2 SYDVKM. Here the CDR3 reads CASSSVAHGAFGANVLTF. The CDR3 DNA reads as TGTGCCAGCAGTAGCGTCGCCCATGGGGCCTTTGGGGCCAACGTCCTGACTTTC.

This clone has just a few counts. CDR3 sequence reads: CASSPPDREVSYEQYF. For the CDR3, the DNA is TGTGCCAGCAGTCCTCCAGACAGGGAAGTTTCCTACGAGCAGTACTTC. The V call is TRBV28, the J call TRBJ2-7; 7 bases agree with TRBD1. The CDR3 has 16 amino acids. Trimming removed 5 bases from V and 1 base from J; junction bases left unmatched: 11. CDR1 MDHEN and CDR2 SYDVKM come from the germline V gene.

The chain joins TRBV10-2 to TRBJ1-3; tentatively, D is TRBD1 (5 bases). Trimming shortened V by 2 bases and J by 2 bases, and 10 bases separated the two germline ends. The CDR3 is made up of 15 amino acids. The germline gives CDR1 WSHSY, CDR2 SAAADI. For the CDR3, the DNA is TGCGCCAGCAGTGAGGGAGGGGTTGCTGGAAACACCATATATTTT. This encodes CASSEGGVAGNTIYF.

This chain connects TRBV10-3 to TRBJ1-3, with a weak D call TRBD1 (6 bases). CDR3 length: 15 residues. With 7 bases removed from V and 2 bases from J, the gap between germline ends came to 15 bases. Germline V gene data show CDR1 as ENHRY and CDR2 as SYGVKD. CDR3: CAITLSRDTGNTIYF. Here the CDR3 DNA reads TGTGCCATCACCTTGAGCAGGGACACTGGAAACACCATATATTTT.